The 31 T cell receptor beta chains presented below share a single source sample, sequenced in a study of siplizumab effects on memory and regulatory T cells. Clones were sequenced by immunoSEQ multiplex PCR, and TCRdb holds only the in-frame ones, with some missing. Of tens of thousands of clones listed, roughly 84% are singletons. The sample comprised naive CD8+ T cells sorted from blood. These receptors were obtained from a human donor in good health.

In its sample, this clone was seen once. The CDR3 protein is CASKSSETGELFF. In nucleotides, the CDR3 is TGTGCCAGCAAAAGCTCCGAAACCGGGGAGCTGTTTTTT. V gene TRBV6-1 combines with J gene TRBJ2-2; D uncertain. Trimming pared 7 bases from V and 5 bases from J, leaving 11 bases between. The CDR3 covers 13 residues. CDR1 and CDR2 (germline): MNHNS, SASEGT.

The J gene is TRBJ2-2, the V gene TRBV9; D not certain. The CDR3 spans 14 residues. Trimming left V 0 bases short and J 2 bases short, with 5 bases between. Germline V CDR1 and CDR2: SGDLS, YYNGEE. Here the CDR3 reads CASSVEVNTGELFF. The CDR3 bases are TGTGCCAGCAGCGTAGAGGTAAACACCGGGGAGCTGTTTTTT.

The J gene is TRBJ2-3, the V gene TRBV5-5, with D perhaps TRBD2 (6 bases). The germline V gene has CDR1 SGHKS and CDR2 YYEKEE (reference sequence). The CDR3 consists of 15 residues. The germline V and J ends were trimmed by 0 bases and 2 bases, with 10 bases remaining between them. The CDR3 nucleotides are TGTGCCAGCAGCTTGGAGCGGGCCTACACAGATACGCAGTATTTT. Residues: CASSLERAYTDTQYF.

The V and J genes are TRBV5-1 and TRBJ2-7; D is unresolved. V dropped 0 bases and J dropped 0 bases, with 10 bases sitting between them. The CDR3 sequence is 15 residues long. Germline values: CDR1 SGHRS, CDR2 YFSETQ. The CDR3 protein is CASSLGRTSSYEQYF. The CDR3 region has the DNA TGCGCCAGCAGCTTGGGAAGAACAAGCTCCTACGAGCAGTACTTC.

The chain links TRBV19 to TRBJ1-4; TRBD1 matches 7 bases. Trimming cost V 9 bases and J 7 bases; bases outside gene matches: 5. Per germline, CDR1 LNHDA and CDR2 SQIVND (reference sequence). The CDR3 length is 12 residues. The CDR3 sequence is CASGTGVEKLFF. The DNA for the CDR3 is TGTGCCAGCGGAACAGGGGTTGAAAAACTGTTTTTT.

V usage is TRBV28 and J usage is TRBJ2-1; 14 bases fit TRBD2. Germline lookup yields CDR1 MDHEN and CDR2 SYDVKM. Trimming took 5 bases from V and 4 from J; bases not matched to a gene: 7. The CDR3 consists of 17 residues. The CDR3 spells CASSPPGLAGAYNEQFF. In DNA, the CDR3 is TGTGCCAGCAGTCCACCGGGACTAGCGGGAGCGTACAATGAGCAGTTCTTC.

The gene calls are TRBV27 and TRBJ1-2, with D possibly TRBD1 on 5 matching bases. Germline assignment: CDR1 MNHEY and CDR2 SMNVEV (reference sequence). The CDR3 consists of 14 residues. Trimming removed 3 bases at V and 10 bases at J, with 18 bases between. The CDR3: CASSFGTYRRNYTF. CDR3 bases: TGTGCCAGCAGTTTTGGAACGTACAGGAGAAACTACACCTTC.

This sequence joins TRBV5-1 and TRBJ1-1; D ambiguous. Trimming took off 1 base at V and 8 bases at J, with 9 bases between the two ends. CDR1 SGHRS and CDR2 YFSETQ come from the germline V gene. This CDR3 spans 12 amino acids. The CDR3 sequence is CASSLIVGEAFF. For the CDR3, the DNA is TGCGCCAGCAGCTTGATAGTAGGGGAAGCTTTCTTT.

V is TRBV5-6 and J is TRBJ1-3; D call uncertain. With 4 bases removed from V and 0 bases from J, the gap between germline ends came to 8 bases. CDR1 is SGHDT, CDR2 YYEEEE, per germline. The CDR3 runs 14 residues. As DNA, the CDR3 is TGTGCCAGCAGCGGGAGTAACTCTGGAAACACCATATATTTT. Its translation: CASSGSNSGNTIYF.

A single count supports this clone. This sequence joins TRBV14 and TRBJ2-3, with D tentatively TRBD1 or TRBD2 (7 bases each). Germline V lookup: CDR1 SGHDN, CDR2 FVKESK. V was trimmed by 0 bases and J by 2 bases, leaving 15 bases between them. This CDR3 spans 17 amino acids. Written as DNA, the CDR3 is TGTGCCAGCAGCCAAGATCCCCCAGGGGGGGACACAGATACGCAGTATTTT. Translated, it gives CASSQDPPGGDTDTQYF. The entire variable domain, with the rest obtained from reference TRBV14 and TRBJ2-3, is as follows: EAGVTQFPSHSVIEKGQTVTLRCDPISGHDNLYWYRRVMGKEIKFLLHFVKESKQDESGMPNNRFLAERTGGTYSTLKVQPAELEDSGVYFCASSQDPPGGDTDTQYFGPGTRLTVL.

The chain is built from TRBV19 and TRBJ2-7; no reliable D call. V gave up 5 bases and J gave up 2 bases, with 13 bases separating them. The CDR3 has 14 residues. Per the germline V gene, CDR1 is LNHDA and CDR2 is SQIVND (reference sequence). The CDR3 DNA reads as TGTGCCAGTAGTTTCTCAGGTGGCCCCTACGAGCAGTACTTC. Its translation is CASSFSGGPYEQYF.

This clone was seen once. This sequence joins TRBV5-8 and TRBJ2-7, with 7 bases identical to TRBD1. Trimming removed 5 bases from V and 3 bases from J; junction bases left unmatched: 5. The germline CDR1 and CDR2 sequences are SGHTS and YDEGEE. The CDR3 spans 13 residues. The chain's CDR3 is CASRPGQIYEQYF. The CDR3, as DNA: TGTGCCAGCAGGCCGGGACAGATCTACGAGCAGTACTTC.

This clone has just one count. The chain uses TRBV2 and TRBJ2-7; D unresolved. The CDR3 is 15 residues long. Germline CDR1 and CDR2: SNHLY and FYNNEI. Trimming removed 9 bases at V and 4 bases at J, with 22 bases between. CDR3 nucleotides: TGTGCCAGACGAAAGGCGCGGAGTACCCCTTACGAGCAGTACTTC. It yields the protein CARRKARSTPYEQYF.

The gene calls are TRBV19 and TRBJ2-3, with 7 nucleotides matching TRBD2. The junction had 4 bases not matched to a gene; V was cut back by 2 bases and J by 5 bases. Germline V gene lookup returns CDR1 LNHDA and CDR2 SQIVND (reference sequence). The length of the CDR3 is 14 residues. The CDR3 spells CASSIYGEGDTQYF. The CDR3 DNA follows: TGTGCCAGTAGTATATATGGGGAGGGAGATACGCAGTATTTT.

This clone has just a few counts. The rearrangement links TRBV9 to TRBJ1-1, with D uncertain. The CDR3 has 13 residues. Germline CDR1 reads SGDLS; CDR2 reads YYNGEE. V lost 0 bases and J 6 bases, leaving 9 bases between the germline ends. The CDR3 spells CASSVDGSSEAFF. The DNA for the CDR3 is TGTGCCAGCAGCGTAGATGGAAGCTCTGAAGCTTTCTTT.

The V call is TRBV7-9, the J call TRBJ1-2; D gene uncertain. The length of the CDR3 is 14 residues. The germline V gene has CDR1 SEHNR and CDR2 FQNEAQ (reference sequence). V was trimmed by 4 bases and J by 6 bases, leaving 15 bases between them. CDR3 sequence (DNA): TGTGCCAGCAGCTCCTCTTTCGACCTTCATGGCTACACCTTC. Translating gives CASSSSFDLHGYTF.

The chain joins TRBV19 to TRBJ1-1; 10 bases agree with TRBD1. Germline trimming cut 3 bases from V and 7 bases from J; bases unmatched to any gene: 2. The germline CDR1 and CDR2 sequences are LNHDA and SQIVND (reference sequence). This CDR3 is 13 amino acids long. Here the CDR3 DNA reads TGTGCCAGTAGTATTGGACAGGGGGGTGAAGCTTTCTTT. Protein: CASSIGQGGEAFF.

This clone was seen just once. V is TRBV11-1 and J is TRBJ1-1, with D perhaps matching TRBD1 (6 bases). Looked up from germline, CDR1 is SGHAT and CDR2 is FQDESV (reference sequence). The ends were cut back, 4 bases at V and 4 bases at J, with 19 bases in the middle. The CDR3 loop spans 16 amino acids. The CDR3 nucleotides are TGTGCCAGCAGCTCCCCAGGGGCAGGGTCGGGCACTGAAGCTTTCTTT. The encoded protein is CASSSPGAGSGTEAFF.

The chain is built from TRBV14 and TRBJ1-2; unclear D gene. There are 13 residues in the CDR3. The germline gives CDR1 SGHDN, CDR2 FVKESK. With 0 bases removed from V and 13 bases from J, the gap between germline ends came to 15 bases. CDR3 coding DNA: TGTGCCAGCAGCCAAGATAGTCGACAATTACCCACCTTC. This gives the protein CASSQDSRQLPTF.

The chain couples TRBV29-1 to TRBJ2-1, with 9 bases matching TRBD1. Germline CDR1 reads SQVTM; CDR2 reads ANQGSEA. Germline trimming cut 7 bases from V and 0 bases from J; bases unmatched to any gene: 16. The CDR3 loop spans 18 amino acids. CDR3 in DNA: TGCAGCGCCCGGGGTGGGACAGGGCAATCCCGCTCCTACAATGAGCAGTTCTTC. Encoded protein: CSARGGTGQSRSYNEQFF.

The rearrangement joins TRBV6-5 to TRBJ2-1; 8 bases agree with TRBD2. This CDR3 is built from 15 residues. Germline V CDR1 and CDR2: MNHEY, SVGAGI. V trimming: 4 bases; J trimming: 6 bases; junction bases outside the gene matches: 8. The CDR3 reads CASSSTSVTPNEQFF. CDR3 in DNA: TGTGCCAGCAGTTCGACTAGCGTAACCCCCAATGAGCAGTTCTTC.

As DNA, the CDR3 is TGTGCCAGCAGCTTAGTTGGCACCGGGGAGCTGTTTTTT. The encoded protein is CASSLVGTGELFF. The chain joins TRBV13 to TRBJ2-2; D remains unclear. Between the trimmed V and J ends, which lost 1 base and 4 bases, there was a span of 4 bases. CDR1 and CDR2 (germline): PRHDT, FYEKMQ (reference sequence). The CDR3 extends over 13 amino acids. The full variable domain, rest sourced from reference TRBV13 and TRBJ2-2, is AAGVIQSPRHLIKEKRETATLKCYPIPRHDTVYWYQQGPGQDPQFLISFYEKMQSDKGSIPDRFSAQQFSDYHSELNMSSLELGDSALYFCASSLVGTGELFFGEGSRLTVL.

This chain uses TRBV7-9 with TRBJ2-7; no definite D call. V lost 6 bases to trimming and J lost 6 bases, with 12 bases between them. The CDR3 has 12 amino acids. Germline V gene sequence: CDR1 SEHNR, CDR2 FQNEAQ (reference sequence). CDR3 nucleotide sequence: TGTGCCAGCAGTTACCCTATAGGCGAGCAGTACTTC. It specifies CASSYPIGEQYF.

The V gene is TRBV4-1, the J gene TRBJ1-2, with 9 bases identical to TRBD1. Trimming cost V 5 bases and J 5 bases; bases outside gene matches: 6. The CDR3 has 14 residues. Germline CDR1 MGHRA, CDR2 YSYEKL. Written as DNA, the CDR3 is TGCGCCAGCAGCACACGGACAGGGGAGTATGGCTACACCTTC. It encodes CASSTRTGEYGYTF.

This clone has only a few counts. This CDR3 is also generated by other DNA sequences in the sample. The rearrangement joins TRBV27 to TRBJ1-2, with D maybe TRBD1 (5 bases). Germline V CDR1 and CDR2: MNHEY, SMNVEV (reference sequence). This CDR3 spans 14 amino acids. Trimming shortened V by 0 bases and J by 4 bases, and 9 bases separated the two germline ends. CDR3: CASSLSGTSYGYTF. In nucleotides, the CDR3 is TGTGCCAGCAGTTTATCCGGGACTTCCTATGGCTACACCTTC.

This chain connects TRBV27 to TRBJ1-2, with 7 bases that match TRBD1. The J segment lost 11 bases and the V segment lost 2 bases, leaving 5 bases of the junction unmatched. From germline, CDR1 is MNHEY and CDR2 SMNVEV (reference sequence). The CDR3 consists of 12 residues. CDR3 in DNA: TGTGCCAGCAGTTTAGACAGGGTGGGGTACACCTTC. This gives the protein CASSLDRVGYTF.

The chain joins TRBV7-2 to TRBJ1-5; D is uncertain. Per germline, CDR1 SGHTA and CDR2 FQGNSA. The CDR3 length is 16 residues. The V and J ends lost 2 bases and 0 bases respectively, with 11 bases between them. The CDR3 coding sequence is TGTGCCAGCAGCTTATACGGAGAAGATAGCAATCAGCCCCAGCATTTT. Protein product: CASSLYGEDSNQPQHF.

The chain recombines TRBV2 with TRBJ2-7, with D possibly TRBD1 on 6 matching bases. There are 14 residues in the CDR3. CDR1 and CDR2 (germline): SNHLY, FYNNEI. Trimming cost V 6 bases and J 2 bases, with 14 bases left between them. The CDR3 DNA sequence: TGTGCCAGCAGCGAGACAGGACCTACCTACGAGCAGTACTTC. Translation: CASSETGPTYEQYF.

V usage is TRBV2 and J usage is TRBJ2-3; a weak D match, TRBD1 (7 bases). This CDR3 region has 16 residues. Trimming removed 6 bases at V and 3 bases at J, with 19 bases between. Germline V CDR1 and CDR2: SNHLY, FYNNEI. CDR3 DNA: TGTGCCAGCAGCCGTTCTCCAGGGGGGCTGACAGATACGCAGTATTTT. Residues: CASSRSPGGLTDTQYF.

The chain carries TRBV19 and TRBJ1-1; unclear D gene. The germline V gene encodes CDR1 LNHDA and CDR2 SQIVND (reference sequence). CDR3 length: 15 residues. Trimming cost V 5 bases and J 0 bases, with 13 bases left between them. CDR3 sequence (DNA): TGTGCCAGTAGTGCTTGGACGCTCGTGAACACTGAAGCTTTCTTT. The encoded protein is CASSAWTLVNTEAFF. The whole variable domain, filled in from reference TRBV19 and TRBJ1-1, reads DGGITQSPKYLFRKEGQNVTLSCEQNLNHDAMYWYRQDPGQGLRLIYYSQIVNDFQKGDIAEGYSVSREKKESFPLTVTSAQKNPTAFYLCASSAWTLVNTEAFFGQGTRLTVV.

The chain links TRBV7-6 to TRBJ2-7, with 8 bases that match TRBD2. Trimming took 5 bases from V and 5 from J; bases not matched to a gene: 11. There are 15 residues in the CDR3. CDR1 is SGHVS, CDR2 FNYEAQ, per germline. The CDR3 DNA reads TGTGCCAGCAGCCCCAAAGCGGGAGCGGGCGACGAGCAGTACTTC. Translated, it gives CASSPKAGAGDEQYF.